Listed here are 26 T cell receptor beta chains from one sample, sequenced in a study of shared clonotypes between healthy human individuals. Terminally differentiated effector memory CD45RA+ cells were excluded by CCR7 positive selection of CD45RO-negative cells. The assay was immunoSEQ multiplex PCR, and TCRdb's table has in-frame clones only and misses some. The table shows hundreds of thousands of clones, with 98% occurring only once. The sample taken for sequencing was naive CD8+ T cells sorted from blood. The receptors were sampled from a young man in good health.

CDR3: CASSPEAGGPTDTQYF. For the CDR3, the DNA is TGTGCCAGCAGCCCGGAAGCGGGAGGGCCAACAGATACGCAGTATTTT. V is TRBV13 and J is TRBJ2-3; 10 bases match TRBD2. The CDR3 has 16 amino acids. The J segment lost 3 bases and the V segment lost 5 bases, leaving 8 bases of the junction unmatched. Germline lookup yields CDR1 PRHDT and CDR2 FYEKMQ (reference sequence).

This sequence joins TRBV5-6 and TRBJ2-3; D possibly corresponds to TRBD2 (7 bases). This CDR3 region has 15 residues. CDR1 and CDR2 (germline): SGHDT, YYEEEE. Trimming removed 3 bases at V and 7 bases at J, with 18 bases between. The CDR3 loop reads CASSSSGGQGNTQYF. The CDR3 bases are TGTGCCAGCAGCTCTAGCGGAGGTCAGGGGAATACGCAGTATTTT.

The chain has TRBV29-1 and TRBJ2-1; 12 bases are shared with TRBD2. The CDR3 is 13 amino acids. CDR1 and CDR2 (germline): SQVTM, ANQGSEA. V trimming: 4 bases; J trimming: 9 bases; junction bases outside the gene matches: 4. The CDR3 DNA reads as TGCAGCGTTGTGGGACTAGCGGGTCTTGAGCAGTTCTTC. Protein: CSVVGLAGLEQFF.

The chain combines TRBV10-3 with TRBJ2-6; D gene unclear. Germline V gives CDR1 ENHRY, CDR2 SYGVKD. The V and J ends lost 3 bases and 0 bases respectively, with 15 bases between them. CDR3 length: 18 amino acids. The CDR3 coding sequence is TGTGCCATCAGTGACGAACTCCCGAAGAGCTCTGGGGCCAACGTCCTGACTTTC. It yields the protein CAISDELPKSSGANVLTF.

This clone was recorded only once. CDR3 protein: CASSEAAGTAFEQYF. The CDR3 coding sequence is TGTGCCAGCAGTGAAGCGGCCGGCACCGCTTTCGAGCAGTACTTC. The chain joins TRBV2 to TRBJ2-7; no reliable D call. Trimming removed 0 bases from V and 6 bases from J, with 15 bases in between. CDR3 size: 15 residues. Germline values: CDR1 SNHLY, CDR2 FYNNEI.

The rearrangement links TRBV5-5 to TRBJ2-5; possibly TRBD1 for D (6 bases). Between the trimmed V and J ends, which lost 0 bases and 7 bases, there was a span of 10 bases. CDR3 length: 13 amino acids. In germline, CDR1 is SGHKS, CDR2 YYEKEE (reference sequence). DNA of the CDR3: TGTGCCAGCAGCTTGGCAGGGGCCTCGACCCAGTACTTC. Translated, it gives CASSLAGASTQYF.

The chain employs TRBV15 and TRBJ2-2; tentatively, D is TRBD2 (5 bases). V was pared by 0 bases and J by 6 bases, with 17 bases between. CDR1 LNHNV and CDR2 YYDKDF come from the germline V gene (reference sequence). CDR3 length equals 17 residues. This CDR3 reads CATSREALGGGSGELFF. In DNA form, the CDR3 reads TGTGCCACCAGCAGAGAAGCTCTCGGAGGTGGTTCCGGGGAGCTGTTTTTT.

To note about this clone: The same CDR3 also results from other DNA sequences found in this sample. CDR3 residues: CSVLTGSYEQYF. The CDR3 DNA reads as TGCAGCGTTTTGACAGGCTCCTACGAGCAGTACTTC. V usage is TRBV29-1 and J usage is TRBJ2-7; a possible D gene is TRBD1 (6 bases). CDR1 is SQVTM, CDR2 ANQGSEA, per germline. Trimming left V 5 bases short and J 0 bases short, with 8 bases between. The CDR3 has 12 amino acids.

J is TRBJ2-1 and V is TRBV12-5; 12 bases align to TRBD2. Germline lookup yields CDR1 LGHNT and CDR2 FRNRAP. V dropped 4 bases and J dropped 5; count of bases not matched to a gene: 3. The CDR3 sequence is 15 residues long. The CDR3 region is CASGSRLAGDNEQFF. The DNA of the CDR3 is TGTGCTAGTGGTTCCCGACTAGCGGGAGACAATGAGCAGTTCTTC.

V usage is TRBV21-1 and J usage is TRBJ2-1; the table's D call, TRBD2, was not checked against the DNA. TRBV21-1 is an annotated pseudogene. The CDR3 sequence is 18 residues long. In nucleotides, the CDR3 is TGTGCCAGCAGCAAAGGGGGGGGCCTAGCGGGCGCCTACAATGAGCAGTTCTTC. Encoded protein: CASSKGGGLAGAYNEQFF.

J is TRBJ1-1 and V is TRBV7-2; D is possibly TRBD1 (5 bases). CDR3 length: 12 residues. Trimming removed 1 base at V and 11 bases at J, with 11 bases between. The V gene's germline CDR1 is SGHTA and CDR2 FQGNSA. CDR3 DNA sequence: TGTGCCAGCAGCTTAGACAGGAGGATGGCTTTCTTT. Amino acid sequence: CASSLDRRMAFF.

V is TRBV15 and J is TRBJ2-3, with D possibly TRBD1 on 5 matching bases. Germline values: CDR1 LNHNV, CDR2 YYDKDF (reference sequence). This CDR3 comprises 14 residues. With 4 bases removed from V and 4 bases from J, the gap between germline ends came to 12 bases. The CDR3 DNA sequence: TGTGCCACCAGCACCAGGGTTGGTGCAGATACGCAGTATTTT. It is translated as CATSTRVGADTQYF. Full variable domain (remainder filled in from reference TRBV15 and TRBJ2-3): DAMVIQNPRYQVTQFGKPVTLSCSQTLNHNVMYWYQQKSSQAPKLLFHYYDKDFNNEADTPDNFQSRRPNTSFCFLDIRSPGLGDTAMYLCATSTRVGADTQYFGPGTRLTVL.

The count of this clone is one. The chain is built from TRBV11-2 and TRBJ2-7; no clear D. Germline CDR1 SGHAT, CDR2 FQNNGV. CDR3 length: 15 amino acids. V lost 2 bases and J 4 bases, leaving 15 bases between the germline ends. CDR3 nucleotides: TGTGCCAGCAGCTTAATATTCTTGGCAGCATACGAGCAGTACTTC. As protein: CASSLIFLAAYEQYF.

CDR3 in DNA: TGTGCCAGCAGCCTAGGAGGCGGGAGGGTCTACGAGCAGTACTTC. It codes for CASSLGGGRVYEQYF. The chain carries TRBV28 and TRBJ2-7; 9 nucleotides match TRBD2. Germline V CDR1 and CDR2: MDHEN, SYDVKM. The length of the CDR3 is 15 residues. V shed 6 bases and J 3 bases; nucleotides not matched to a gene: 9.

J is TRBJ2-7 and V is TRBV7-9, with D unclear. The CDR3 is 15 amino acids. V lost 4 bases to trimming and J lost 0 bases, with 13 bases between them. CDR1 SEHNR and CDR2 FQNEAQ come from the germline V gene (reference sequence). The CDR3 sequence: CASSSSSRYSYEQYF. In DNA, the CDR3 is TGTGCCAGCAGCTCCTCCTCACGTTACTCCTACGAGCAGTACTTC.

The table lists this clone with a count of one. This sequence joins TRBV15 and TRBJ1-1; D unresolved. V gave up 0 bases and J gave up 4 bases, with 12 bases separating them. Germline values: CDR1 LNHNV, CDR2 YYDKDF (reference sequence). The CDR3 contains 15 residues. The CDR3: CATSRDLGGGTEAFF. The CDR3 DNA is TGTGCCACCAGCAGAGATCTGGGAGGTGGCACTGAAGCTTTCTTT.

The chain is built from TRBV6-6 and TRBJ2-7; 8 bases agree with TRBD1. Germline CDR1 MNHNY, CDR2 SVGAGI (reference sequence). The CDR3 has 13 amino acids. V trimming: 5 bases; J trimming: 3 bases; junction bases outside the gene matches: 3. The DNA for the CDR3 is TGTGCCAGCAGTCGGACAGGGCACTACGAGCAGTACTTC. Encoded protein: CASSRTGHYEQYF.

The chain is built from TRBV5-5 and TRBJ1-2, with D possibly being TRBD1 (6 bases). This CDR3 spans 13 amino acids. V was cut by 4 bases and J by 4 bases, with 11 bases left in between. Germline V gives CDR1 SGHKS, CDR2 YYEKEE (reference sequence). The CDR3 loop reads CASSRQDLYGYTF. The CDR3 region has the DNA TGTGCCAGCAGCCGACAGGATCTCTATGGCTACACCTTC.

There are a few counts of this clone. CDR3 amino acids: CASSPRGVLNQPQHF. The CDR3 DNA reads as TGTGCCAGCAGTCCGAGGGGGGTTCTGAATCAGCCCCAGCATTTT. The chain is built from TRBV27 and TRBJ1-5; D is perhaps TRBD1 (6 bases). Germline lookup yields CDR1 MNHEY and CDR2 SMNVEV (reference sequence). The CDR3 runs to 15 residues. With 5 bases removed from V and 4 bases from J, the gap between germline ends came to 15 bases.

The chain has TRBV5-5 and TRBJ1-2; D not resolved. V was trimmed by 0 bases and J by 8 bases, leaving 5 bases between them. The CDR3 contains 11 residues. Germline lookup yields CDR1 SGHKS and CDR2 YYEKEE (reference sequence). The CDR3 coding sequence is TGTGCCAGCAGCTTGGGTGTAGGCTACACCTTC. The encoded protein is CASSLGVGYTF.

Only one count was recorded for this clone. This chain joins TRBV5-8 and TRBJ2-1; 14 bases map to TRBD2. The V and J ends lost 4 bases and 9 bases, in that order; junction bases with no gene match: 9. CDR3 length equals 16 residues. From germline, CDR1 is SGHTS and CDR2 YDEGEE. The CDR3 spells CASSDPGTSGSVEQFF. The CDR3 DNA reads TGTGCCAGCAGCGATCCCGGGACTAGCGGGAGTGTTGAGCAGTTCTTC.

The V gene is TRBV10-2, the J gene TRBJ2-7; D gene ambiguous. This CDR3 comprises 12 residues. The V and J ends lost 4 bases and 4 bases respectively, with 8 bases between them. The germline V gene encodes CDR1 WSHSY and CDR2 SAAADI. The CDR3 DNA follows: TGCGCCAGCAGTGTAGACCAGTACGAGCAGTACTTC. The encoded protein is CASSVDQYEQYF.

The chain employs TRBV19 and TRBJ2-1, with no clear D. Germline CDR1 reads LNHDA; CDR2 reads SQIVND (reference sequence). Trimming removed 3 bases at V and 0 bases at J, with 6 bases between. The CDR3 spans 14 residues. The CDR3 region is CASSMVISYNEQFF. The CDR3 nucleotides are TGTGCCAGTAGTATGGTTATCTCCTACAATGAGCAGTTCTTC.

This chain joins TRBV11-2 and TRBJ2-5; TRBD2 agrees at 8 bases. The CDR3 sequence is 15 residues long. J gave up 2 bases and V 3 bases, and 5 bases lay outside the gene matches. Germline CDR1 SGHAT, CDR2 FQNNGV. Written as DNA, the CDR3 is TGTGCCAGCAGCTTTAGCGGGAAACCACAAGAGACCCAGTACTTC. It encodes CASSFSGKPQETQYF.

This chain joins TRBV6-4 and TRBJ2-1; 9 positions match TRBD2. Trimming cost V 6 bases and J 2 bases; bases outside gene matches: 8. The germline V gene encodes CDR1 MRHNA and CDR2 SNTAGT. The CDR3 totals 16 residues. DNA of the CDR3: TGTGCCAGCAGCCCCAGCTGGACTAGCGCCTACAATGAGCAGTTCTTC. Translation: CASSPSWTSAYNEQFF.

This clone was picked up one time. The chain carries TRBV27 and TRBJ2-3; 9 bases line up with TRBD2. Trimming at V came to 10 bases and at J to 0 bases, leaving 5 bases not matched to a gene. The CDR3 loop spans 14 amino acids. Germline V gene sequence: CDR1 MNHEY, CDR2 SMNVEV (reference sequence). The CDR3 protein is CATRAGGSTDTQYF. For the CDR3, the DNA is TGTGCCACCAGAGCGGGAGGAAGCACAGATACGCAGTATTTT.